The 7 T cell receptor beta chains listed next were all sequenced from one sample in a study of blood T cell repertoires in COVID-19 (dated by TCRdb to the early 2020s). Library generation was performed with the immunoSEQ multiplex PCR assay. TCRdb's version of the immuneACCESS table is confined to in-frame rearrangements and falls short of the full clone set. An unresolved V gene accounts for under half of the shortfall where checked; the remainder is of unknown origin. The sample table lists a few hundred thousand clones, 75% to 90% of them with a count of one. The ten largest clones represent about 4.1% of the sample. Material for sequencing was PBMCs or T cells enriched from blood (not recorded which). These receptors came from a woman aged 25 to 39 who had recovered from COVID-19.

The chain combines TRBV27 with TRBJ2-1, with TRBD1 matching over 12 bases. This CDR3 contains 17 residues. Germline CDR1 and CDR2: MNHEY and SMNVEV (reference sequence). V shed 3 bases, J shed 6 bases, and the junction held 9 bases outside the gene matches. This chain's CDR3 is CASSFLYRDRGLNEQFF. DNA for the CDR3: TGTGCCAGCAGTTTCCTATACCGGGACAGGGGGCTCAATGAGCAGTTCTTC.

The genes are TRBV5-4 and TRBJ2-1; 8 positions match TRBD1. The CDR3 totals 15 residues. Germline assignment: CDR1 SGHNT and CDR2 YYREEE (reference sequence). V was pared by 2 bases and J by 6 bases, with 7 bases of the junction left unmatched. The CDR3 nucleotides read TGTGCCAGCAGCTTAAGATTGGACAGGGTCAATGAGCAGTTCTTC. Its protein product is CASSLRLDRVNEQFF.

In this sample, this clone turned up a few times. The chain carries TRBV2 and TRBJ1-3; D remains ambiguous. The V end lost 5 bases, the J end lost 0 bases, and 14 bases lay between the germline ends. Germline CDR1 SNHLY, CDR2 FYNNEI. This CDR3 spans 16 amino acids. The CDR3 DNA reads TGTGCCAGCAGTCCGACACTCCGCCACTCTGGAAACACCATATATTTT. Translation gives CASSPTLRHSGNTIYF.

The CDR3 spells CASSSGQGFQHF. For the CDR3, the DNA is TGTGCCAGCAGCTCCGGACAGGGCTTCCAGCATTTT. The rearrangement uses TRBV5-6 and TRBJ1-5; 8 nucleotides agree with TRBD1. This CDR3 spans 12 amino acids. V lost 3 bases and J lost 12; bases outside the gene matches: 5. Germline V gene data show CDR1 as SGHDT and CDR2 as YYEEEE.

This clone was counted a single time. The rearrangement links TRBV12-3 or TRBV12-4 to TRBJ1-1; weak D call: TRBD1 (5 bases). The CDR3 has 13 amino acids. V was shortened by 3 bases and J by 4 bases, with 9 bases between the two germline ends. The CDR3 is CASSLTVGTEAFF. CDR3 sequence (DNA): TGTGCCAGCAGTTTGACAGTCGGCACTGAAGCTTTCTTT.

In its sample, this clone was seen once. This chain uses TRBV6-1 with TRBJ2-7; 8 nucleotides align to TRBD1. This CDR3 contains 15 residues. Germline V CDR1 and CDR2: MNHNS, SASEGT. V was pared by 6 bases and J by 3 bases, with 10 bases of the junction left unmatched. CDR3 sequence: CASSEPGTGNYEQYF. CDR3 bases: TGTGCCAGCAGCGAACCCGGGACAGGTAACTACGAGCAGTACTTC.

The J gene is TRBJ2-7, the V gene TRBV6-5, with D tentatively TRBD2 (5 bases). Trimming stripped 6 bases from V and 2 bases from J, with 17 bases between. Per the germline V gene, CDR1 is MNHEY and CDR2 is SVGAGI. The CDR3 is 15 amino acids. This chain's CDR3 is CASSHGRAFAYEQYF. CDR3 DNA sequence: TGTGCCAGCAGCCACGGGCGGGCTTTTGCCTACGAGCAGTACTTC.